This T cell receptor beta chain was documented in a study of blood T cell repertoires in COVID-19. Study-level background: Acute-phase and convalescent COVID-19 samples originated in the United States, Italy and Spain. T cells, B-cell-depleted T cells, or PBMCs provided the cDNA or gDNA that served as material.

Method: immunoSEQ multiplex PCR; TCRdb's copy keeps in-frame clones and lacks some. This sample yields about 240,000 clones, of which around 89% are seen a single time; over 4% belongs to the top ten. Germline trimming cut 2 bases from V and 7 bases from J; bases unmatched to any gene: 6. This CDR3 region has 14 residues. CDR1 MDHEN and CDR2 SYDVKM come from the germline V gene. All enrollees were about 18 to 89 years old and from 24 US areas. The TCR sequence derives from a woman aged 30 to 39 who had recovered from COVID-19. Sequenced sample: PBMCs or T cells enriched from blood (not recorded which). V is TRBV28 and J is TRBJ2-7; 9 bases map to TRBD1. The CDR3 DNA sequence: TGTGCCAGCAGTTTACCCGACAGGGGGGGGGAGCAGTACTTC. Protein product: CASSLPDRGGEQYF.